This passage covers 18 T cell receptor beta chains from one sample sequenced in a study of shared clonotypes between healthy human individuals. Clones were sequenced by immunoSEQ multiplex PCR, and TCRdb holds only the in-frame ones, with some missing. The sample has 2 million to 2.5 million clones, 85% to 95% seen once. Material: naive CD4+ T cells from PBMCs. Subset meaning: CD45RA+ positively selected. The receptors derive from a man aged 18 to 29 in good health. Some clones in this sample may be carry-over from other donors' samples.

CDR3 bases: TGTGCCAGCAGCCATCACACAGGGGAAGAGACCCAGTACTTC. Translation gives CASSHHTGEETQYF. The V call is TRBV27, the J call TRBJ2-5, with TRBD1 identical over 7 bases. J lost 3 bases, V lost 6 bases, and 7 bases had no gene match. Germline values: CDR1 MNHEY, CDR2 SMNVEV (reference sequence). The CDR3 is 14 amino acids.

The V gene is TRBV18, the J gene TRBJ2-5, with D tentatively TRBD1 (6 bases). The CDR3 has 14 residues. Trimming stripped 0 bases from V and 4 bases from J, with 9 bases between. CDR1 and CDR2 (germline): KGHSH, LQKENI. CDR3 nucleotides: TGTGCCAGCTCACCACCTCTCAGGGGAGAGACCCAGTACTTC. Protein sequence: CASSPPLRGETQYF.

The V and J genes are TRBV28 and TRBJ2-7; D remains ambiguous. Trimming took off 1 base at V and 4 bases at J, with 11 bases between the two ends. In germline, CDR1 is MDHEN, CDR2 SYDVKM. CDR3 length: 14 amino acids. CDR3 DNA: TGTGCCAGCAGTTTATCTGGCGCAAGGTACGAGCAGTACTTC. This encodes CASSLSGARYEQYF.

This clone was detected only once. V gene TRBV7-9 combines with J gene TRBJ2-3, with D possibly being TRBD2 (5 bases). CDR1 is SEHNR and CDR2 is FQNEAQ in the germline V gene (reference sequence). The ends were cut back, 5 bases at V and 1 base at J, with 13 bases in the middle. The CDR3 is 15 residues long. The CDR3 nucleotides read TGTGCCAGCAGCCCCCGGGGTAGCGGCACAGATACGCAGTATTTT. Translation: CASSPRGSGTDTQYF.

This chain uses TRBV9 with TRBJ2-1; D is unresolved. CDR3 size: 12 residues. Germline V gene sequence: CDR1 SGDLS, CDR2 YYNGEE. The ends were cut back, 1 base at V and 9 bases at J, with 8 bases in the middle. CDR3 DNA sequence: TGTGCCAGCAGCGTATACGGGTTTGAGCAGTTCTTC. Encoded protein: CASSVYGFEQFF.

The chain employs TRBV7-2 and TRBJ2-7; 8 bases line up with TRBD1. The CDR3 has 13 amino acids. Germline V CDR1 and CDR2: SGHTA, FQGNSA. V trimming: 7 bases; J trimming: 4 bases; junction bases outside the gene matches: 6. The CDR3 DNA follows: TGTGCCAGCACCCCAGGGGGCTTATACGAGCAGTACTTC. This codes for CASTPGGLYEQYF.

The chain links TRBV4-1 to TRBJ2-5; 8 bases are a match to TRBD1. CDR1 and CDR2 from the germline V gene are MGHRA and YSYEKL. The CDR3 contains 15 residues. J lost 5 bases, V lost 4 bases, and 9 bases had no gene match. CDR3 amino acids: CASSPWTGLSETQYF. The CDR3 DNA reads as TGCGCCAGCAGCCCCTGGACAGGGCTTAGCGAGACCCAGTACTTC.

This rearrangement joins TRBV9 to TRBJ2-7; 7 nucleotides agree with TRBD1. Germline values: CDR1 SGDLS, CDR2 YYNGEE. The CDR3 length is 13 residues. V lost 4 bases and J lost 6; bases outside the gene matches: 7. DNA for the CDR3: TGTGCCAGCAGCCCGTCGACAGGGCGCGAGCAGTACTTC. It yields the protein CASSPSTGREQYF.

This clone was detected once. The V call is TRBV28, the J call TRBJ1-1, with D possibly matching TRBD1 (5 bases). V dropped 2 bases and J dropped 3 bases, with 13 bases sitting between them. CDR3 length: 15 residues. Germline assignment: CDR1 MDHEN and CDR2 SYDVKM. The CDR3 loop reads CASSLARTGYTEAFF. In DNA, the CDR3 is TGTGCCAGCAGTTTAGCGAGAACAGGATACACTGAAGCTTTCTTT.

The chain couples TRBV6-5 to TRBJ1-1; D might be TRBD1 (5 bases). Trimming shortened V by 0 bases and J by 3 bases, and 14 bases separated the two germline ends. This CDR3 comprises 16 residues. Germline V lookup: CDR1 MNHEY, CDR2 SVGAGI. Written as DNA, the CDR3 is TGTGCCAGCAGTTACTCCGGGGCCCGGGGGGACACTGAAGCTTTCTTT. This translates into CASSYSGARGDTEAFF.

J is TRBJ2-2 and V is TRBV6-7; 9 bases are a match to TRBD2. TRBV6-7 is known as an ORF, though its function is uncertain. This CDR3 is built from 15 residues. The J segment lost 0 bases and the V segment lost 6 bases, leaving 2 bases of the junction unmatched. CDR3 DNA: TGTGCCAGCAGGCGGGAGGGCTCGAACACCGGGGAGCTGTTTTTT. It is translated as CASRREGSNTGELFF.

The chain carries TRBV5-1 and TRBJ2-5; 7 bases map to TRBD2. This CDR3 has 15 amino acids. Losses at the gene ends were 3 bases for V and 5 bases for J; bases not matched to a gene: 10. CDR1 and CDR2 from the germline V gene are SGHRS and YFSETQ. CDR3 sequence (DNA): TGCGCCAGCAGCTCGTTCTTTGGGGGGGTGGAGACCCAGTACTTC. It encodes CASSSFFGGVETQYF.

CDR3 DNA: TGCGCCAGCAGCCAAGATGGGGGAAACATTCAGTACTTC. Translated: CASSQDGGNIQYF. The chain recombines TRBV4-1 with TRBJ2-4, with D perhaps being TRBD1 or TRBD2 (5 bases each). V was shortened by 0 bases and J by 6 bases, with 6 bases between the two germline ends. This CDR3 spans 13 amino acids. CDR1 is MGHRA, CDR2 YSYEKL, per germline.

This rearrangement joins TRBV5-1 to TRBJ2-3; TRBD2 agrees at 11 bases. Germline CDR1 SGHRS, CDR2 YFSETQ. The V and J ends lost 5 bases and 6 bases, in that order; junction bases with no gene match: 11. The CDR3 runs to 16 residues. The CDR3 sequence is CASSYLSGRALDTQYF. The CDR3 DNA is TGCGCCAGCAGTTACCTTAGCGGGAGGGCCCTTGATACGCAGTATTTT. Full variable domain (remainder filled in from reference TRBV5-1 and TRBJ2-3): KAGVTQTPRYLIKTRGQQVTLSCSPISGHRSVSWYQQTPGQGLQFLFEYFSETQRNKGNFPGRFSGRQFSNSRSEMNVSTLELGDSALYLCASSYLSGRALDTQYFGPGTRLTVL.

This sequence joins TRBV9 and TRBJ2-1, with 10 nucleotides matching TRBD1. The germline gives CDR1 SGDLS, CDR2 YYNGEE. This CDR3 contains 15 residues. Trimming at V came to 5 bases and at J to 5 bases, leaving 7 bases not matched to a gene. The CDR3 sequence is CASSRQGAWNNEQFF. In DNA form, the CDR3 reads TGTGCCAGCAGTAGACAGGGGGCCTGGAACAATGAGCAGTTCTTC.

The chain couples TRBV7-9 to TRBJ1-2, with 8 bases lining up with TRBD1. Trimming took 5 bases from V and 2 from J; bases not matched to a gene: 1. The CDR3 runs 13 residues. CDR1 and CDR2 (germline): SEHNR, FQNEAQ (reference sequence). This chain's CDR3 is CASSGTGNYGYTF. In nucleotides, the CDR3 is TGTGCCAGCAGCGGGACAGGCAACTATGGCTACACCTTC.

The V gene is TRBV5-1, the J gene TRBJ2-1; no clear D gene. Germline V gives CDR1 SGHRS, CDR2 YFSETQ. The V and J ends lost 9 bases and 5 bases respectively, with 15 bases between them. This CDR3 has 13 residues. DNA for the CDR3: TGCGCCACCCGGGTGGGGTGGGACAATGAGCAGTTCTTC. It yields the protein CATRVGWDNEQFF. Variable domain in full (rest from reference TRBV5-1 and TRBJ2-1): KAGVTQTPRYLIKTRGQQVTLSCSPISGHRSVSWYQQTPGQGLQFLFEYFSETQRNKGNFPGRFSGRQFSNSRSEMNVSTLELGDSALYLCATRVGWDNEQFFGPGTRLTVL.

The V and J genes are TRBV4-1 and TRBJ2-2; no reliable D call. Looked up from germline, CDR1 is MGHRA and CDR2 is YSYEKL. CDR3 length: 17 residues. Trimming pared 4 bases from V and 0 bases from J, leaving 15 bases between. The CDR3 loop is CASSPLGRGTNTGELFF. The CDR3 nucleotides read TGCGCCAGCAGCCCCCTAGGCCGAGGAACGAACACCGGGGAGCTGTTTTTT.